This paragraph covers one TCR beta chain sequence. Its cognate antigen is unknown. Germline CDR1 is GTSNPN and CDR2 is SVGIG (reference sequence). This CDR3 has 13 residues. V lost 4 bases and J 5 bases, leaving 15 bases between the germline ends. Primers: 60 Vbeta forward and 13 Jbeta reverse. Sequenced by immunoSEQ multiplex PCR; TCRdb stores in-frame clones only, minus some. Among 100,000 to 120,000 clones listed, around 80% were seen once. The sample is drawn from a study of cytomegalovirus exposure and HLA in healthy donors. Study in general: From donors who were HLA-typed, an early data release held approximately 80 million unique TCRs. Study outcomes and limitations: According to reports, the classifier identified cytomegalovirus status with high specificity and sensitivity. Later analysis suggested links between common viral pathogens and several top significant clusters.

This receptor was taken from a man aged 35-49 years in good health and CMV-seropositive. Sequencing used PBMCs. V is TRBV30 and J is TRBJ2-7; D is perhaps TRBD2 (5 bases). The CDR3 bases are TGTGCCTGGAACCCTGGGAACGGGAACGAGCAGTACTTC. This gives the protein CAWNPGNGNEQYF.